The source of this T cell receptor beta chain is a study of blood T cell repertoires in COVID-19. Whole-study context: Samples taken during acute and convalescent COVID-19 were collected in the United States, Italy and Spain. Sources were T cells, B-cell-depleted T cells, or PBMCs; the material itself was cDNA or gDNA.

Under the authors' procedure: Estimates of nucleated cell counts were drawn from the amplification of reference gene primers. Assay: immunoSEQ multiplex PCR; the TCRdb copy retains only in-frame clones and omits some. The V and J calls and clone size come from that table; D and trimming were worked out from the DNA. The sample includes some 96,000 clones, about 80% of them seen just once. CDR3 length equals 14 residues. After removal of 4 bases from V and 2 bases from J, the junction contained 2 bases not matched to a gene. Germline V gene data show CDR1 as ENHRY and CDR2 as SYGVKD. This receptor was taken from a woman between 70 and 85 years old with acute or convalescent COVID-19. The chain has TRBV10-3 and TRBJ2-7, with 10 bases lining up with TRBD1. Sequencing was carried out using peripheral blood. The CDR3 protein is CAISVGQGAYEQYV. For the CDR3, the DNA is TGTGCCATCAGTGTAGGACAGGGGGCCTACGAGCAGTACGTC.